The rows below give T cell receptor beta chains drawn from one sample of a study of Graves' ophthalmopathy and Graves' hyperthyroidism. TCRdb re-derived calls from the multiplex PCR reads in MiXCR, one entry per CDR3 protein. The data contain a few hundred thousand distinct CDR3 sequences, approximately 15% of them singletons. Source material: peripheral blood. The source is a woman between 18 and 29 years old with stable Graves' hyperthyroidism. Each CDR3 is given with its conserved first and last residue. Each record gives: V gene, clone size, J gene, CDR3 protein. Expanded clones are given a class, and other clones once, few, many or no size at all.

TRBV28	many	TRBJ1-5	CASTGTGNQPQHF
TRBV2	many	TRBJ2-5	CASKQGGETQYF
TRBV27	many	TRBJ2-7	CASRIRLDSYYEQYF
TRBV15	many	TRBJ1-2	CATGNGNYGYTF
TRBV12-3/TRBV12-4	many	TRBJ1-1	CASTLLRNTEAFF
TRBV3-1	few	TRBJ1-2	CASSQSYGYTF
TRBV11-1	NA	TRBJ1-3	CASSLERDGASSLYF
TRBV9	many	TRBJ1-2	CASSPSGGTYGYTF
TRBV15	many	TRBJ1-1	CATTQIGNTEAFF
TRBV6-5	many	TRBJ2-2	CASSYGDRANTGELFF
TRBV20-1	many	TRBJ1-5	CSAKRDRTQPQHF
TRBV5-1	many	TRBJ2-5	CASSLYGRLETQYF
TRBV6-1	many	TRBJ2-5	CASSTPETQYF
TRBV20-1	NA	TRBJ1-2	CSTTSLYPTDDYTF
TRBV5-5	few	TRBJ2-5	CASSHLGGAQETQYF
TRBV27	many	TRBJ2-5	CASSLLGGLKETQYF
TRBV24-1	few	TRBJ2-7	CATSDTGGIYEQYF
TRBV6-1	many	TRBJ2-2	CASRGSGTGELFF
TRBV6-5	NA	TRBJ1-1	CASSYSGRGGTEAFF
TRBV12-3/TRBV12-4	NA	TRBJ2-5	CASSLTGAGKTQYF
TRBV12-3/TRBV12-4	many	TRBJ2-2	CASTILLPTYTGELFF
TRBV5-1	NA	TRBJ2-7	CASSLTSPSYEQYF
TRBV15	many	TRBJ2-7	CATSRDSNYEQYF
TRBV7-8	NA	TRBJ2-2	CASSSDLAGGPTGELFF
TRBV12-3/TRBV12-4	many	TRBJ1-1	CASSPGQTWGEAFF
TRBV10-3	many	TRBJ2-6	CATAGSGANVLTF
TRBV5-1	NA	TRBJ2-7	CASSLQGTGLYEQYF
TRBV12-3/TRBV12-4	many	TRBJ1-1	CASSPQVAEAFF
TRBV11-3	many	TRBJ2-5	CASSLVPYQETQYF
TRBV25-1	many	TRBJ2-7	CASSVGGGFYEQYF
TRBV12-3/TRBV12-4	many	TRBJ1-2	CASSLTGGGYGYTF
TRBV7-2	NA	TRBJ1-1	CATGLGSSSEAFF
TRBV5-1	many	TRBJ1-6	CASSVDRERGNSPLHF
TRBV5-6	many	TRBJ1-1	CASSLLAGDTEAFF
TRBV19	many	TRBJ1-1	CASKTTDRVNTEAFF
TRBV6-2/TRBV6-3	NA	TRBJ2-2	CASTPRSFANTGELFF
TRBV7-6	many	TRBJ2-5	CASSTRQGPGVGETQYF
TRBV7-2	many	TRBJ2-5	CASSADGSGETQYF
TRBV5-1	few	TRBJ2-2	CASSLGTSDTGELFF